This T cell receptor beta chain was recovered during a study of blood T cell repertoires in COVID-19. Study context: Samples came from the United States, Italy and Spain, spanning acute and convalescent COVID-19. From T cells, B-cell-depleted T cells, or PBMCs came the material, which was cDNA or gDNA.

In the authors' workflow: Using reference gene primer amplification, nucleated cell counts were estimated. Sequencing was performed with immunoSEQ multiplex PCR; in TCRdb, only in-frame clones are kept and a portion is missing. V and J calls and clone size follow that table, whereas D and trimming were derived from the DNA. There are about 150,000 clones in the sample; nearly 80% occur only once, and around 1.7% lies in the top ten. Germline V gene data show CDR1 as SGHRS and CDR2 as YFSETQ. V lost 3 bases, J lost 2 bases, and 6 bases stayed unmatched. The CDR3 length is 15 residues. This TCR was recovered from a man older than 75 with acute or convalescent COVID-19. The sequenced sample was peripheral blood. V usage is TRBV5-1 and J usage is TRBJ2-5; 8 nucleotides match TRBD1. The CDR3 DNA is TGCGCCAGCAGCTGGGGGACAGGATATCAAGAGACCCAGTACTTC. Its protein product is CASSWGTGYQETQYF. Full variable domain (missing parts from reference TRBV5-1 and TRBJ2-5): KAGVTQTPRYLIKTRGQQVTLSCSPISGHRSVSWYQQTPGQGLQFLFEYFSETQRNKGNFPGRFSGRQFSNSRSEMNVSTLELGDSALYLCASSWGTGYQETQYFGPGTRLLVL.